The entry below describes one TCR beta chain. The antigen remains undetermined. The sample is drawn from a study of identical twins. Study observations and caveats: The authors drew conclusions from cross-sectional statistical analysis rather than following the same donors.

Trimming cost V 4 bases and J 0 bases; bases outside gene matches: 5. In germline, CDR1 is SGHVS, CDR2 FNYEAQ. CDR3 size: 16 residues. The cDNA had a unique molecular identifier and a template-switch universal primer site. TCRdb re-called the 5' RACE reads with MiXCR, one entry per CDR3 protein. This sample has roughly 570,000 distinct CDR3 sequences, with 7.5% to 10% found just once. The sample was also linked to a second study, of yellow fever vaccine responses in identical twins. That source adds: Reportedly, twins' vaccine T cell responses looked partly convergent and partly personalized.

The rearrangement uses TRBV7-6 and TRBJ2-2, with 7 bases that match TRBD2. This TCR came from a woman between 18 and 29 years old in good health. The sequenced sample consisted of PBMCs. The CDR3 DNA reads TGTGCCAGCAGCTCCCAAGCGGGAACGAACACCGGGGAGCTGTTTTTT. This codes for CASSSQAGTNTGELFF.